This is a list of T cell receptor beta chains from one sample in a study of blood T cell repertoires in COVID-19. Clones were sequenced by immunoSEQ multiplex PCR, and TCRdb holds only the in-frame ones, with some missing. The table lists 350,000 to 500,000 clones, around nine tenths of them singletons. The specimen was PBMCs or T cells enriched from blood (not recorded which). The receptors shown here come from a woman between 18 and 29 years old who had been exposed to COVID-19. Both conserved end residues are part of each CDR3. A D gene is named only where the DNA matches it firmly. Clone size is stated in some rows and not others, as once, few, many or a class when expanded.

D | J | V | size | CDR3 | DNA
TRBD2 | TRBJ2-4 | TRBV28 | . | CASSEPTREGLQYF | TGTGCCAGCAGTGAGCCGACGCGGGAGGGCCTTCAGTACTTC
. | TRBJ1-2 | TRBV6-5 | . | CASSYRDNGGYTF | TGTGCCAGCAGTTACCGGGACAACGGCGGCTACACCTTC
. | TRBJ1-2 | TRBV7-2 | . | CASSQARRPGDGYTF | TGTGCCAGCAGCCAAGCCCGGAGGCCTGGGGATGGCTACACCTTC
TRBD1 | TRBJ1-2 | TRBV19 | . | CASSVRDRGNYGYTF | TGTGCCAGTAGTGTCCGGGACAGGGGGAATTATGGCTACACCTTC
TRBD2 | TRBJ2-7 | TRBV28 | . | CASNPTSFYEQYF | TGTGCCAGCAACCCGACTAGCTTCTACGAGCAGTACTTC
TRBD1 | TRBJ2-7 | TRBV19 | . | CASSTTGGFGEQYF | TGTGCCAGTAGTACGACAGGGGGGTTTGGCGAGCAGTACTTC
. | TRBJ1-6 | TRBV24-1 | . | CATSDLLRVPRIPLHF | TGTGCCACCAGTGATTTGCTCAGGGTTCCGCGAATACCCCTCCACTTT
. | TRBJ2-3 | TRBV28 | . | CASSSGVWGRRADTQYF | TGTGCCAGCAGTTCCGGTGTGTGGGGCCGCCGGGCAGATACGCAGTATTTT
. | TRBJ2-3 | TRBV4-1 | . | CASSQSPGVRTDTQYF | TGCGCCAGCAGCCAGTCTCCAGGGGTTCGCACAGATACGCAGTATTTT
. | TRBJ1-1 | TRBV7-2 | . | CASSPSRTSTNTEAFF | TGTGCCAGCAGCCCGAGCAGGACAAGCACGAACACTGAAGCTTTCTTT
. | TRBJ1-2 | TRBV29-1 | few | CSVGQLNYGYTF | TGCAGCGTTGGGCAACTAAACTATGGCTACACCTTC
. | TRBJ1-6 | TRBV6-5 | . | CASRVTHNSPLHF | TGTGCCAGCCGAGTTACCCATAATTCACCCCTCCACTTT
TRBD1 | TRBJ2-7 | TRBV15 | . | CATSRGGTGYEQYF | TGTGCCACCAGCAGAGGTGGGACAGGCTACGAGCAGTACTTC
. | TRBJ1-5 | TRBV5-8 | . | CASSSGGGGNQPQHF | TGTGCCAGCAGCTCCGGGGGGGGCGGCAATCAGCCCCAGCATTTT
TRBD1 | TRBJ2-2 | TRBV15 | . | CATSSPETGHTGELFF | TGTGCCACCAGCAGTCCCGAGACAGGGCACACCGGGGAGCTGTTTTTT
. | TRBJ2-2 | TRBV6-6 | . | CASSWVTGIVTGELFF | TGTGCCAGCAGTTGGGTGACAGGCATTGTCACCGGGGAGCTGTTTTTT
TRBD2 | TRBJ2-3 | TRBV2 | . | CASTTRGLNTDTQYF | TGTGCCAGCACCACGCGGGGGTTAAACACAGATACGCAGTATTTT
. | TRBJ2-6 | TRBV5-1 | . | CASSLSYSGANVLTF | TGCGCCAGCAGCTTGTCCTACTCTGGGGCCAACGTCCTGACTTTC
. | TRBJ2-3 | TRBV2 | . | CASSGVTDTQYF | TGTGCCAGCAGTGGAGTTACAGATACGCAGTATTTT
. | TRBJ2-1 | TRBV6-2/TRBV6-3 | . | CASSPQGNLIYNEQFF | TGTGCCAGCAGCCCACAGGGAAACCTTATCTACAATGAGCAGTTCTTC
TRBD1 | TRBJ1-4 | TRBV5-4 | . | CASSDRGSEKLFF | TGTGCCAGCTCGGACAGGGGGAGTGAAAAACTGTTTTTT
TRBD1 | TRBJ1-2 | TRBV4-3 | many | CASSQQTGDGYTF | TGCGCCAGCAGCCAGCAGACAGGGGATGGCTACACCTTC
TRBD1 | TRBJ1-6 | TRBV5-6 | . | CASSLGQGAGYNSPLHF | TGTGCCAGCAGCTTGGGACAGGGGGCGGGTTATAATTCACCCCTCCACTTT
TRBD2 | TRBJ2-7 | TRBV3-1/TRBV3-2 | . | CASSQETGLAAPRGPYEQYF | TGTGCCAGCAGCCAGGAGACGGGACTAGCGGCTCCGAGGGGACCCTACGAGCAGTACTTC
TRBD1 | TRBJ2-7 | TRBV4-1 | . | CASSQETGGSYEQYF | TGCGCCAGCAGCCAAGAGACAGGGGGTTCCTACGAGCAGTACTTC
TRBD1 | TRBJ2-7 | TRBV30 | . | CAWSVDRGGYEQYF | TGTGCCTGGAGTGTAGACAGGGGGGGATACGAGCAGTACTTC
. | TRBJ1-4 | TRBV7-8 | once | CASSLQPDNEKLFF | TGTGCCAGCAGCCTACAGCCAGATAATGAAAAACTGTTTTTT
TRBD1 | TRBJ1-2 | TRBV7-2 | . | CASSPRQGKFSGYTF | TGTGCCAGCAGCCCAAGACAGGGGAAGTTCTCTGGCTACACCTTC
TRBD1 | TRBJ1-2 | TRBV7-8 | . | CASSLGDRADGYTF | TGTGCCAGCAGCTTAGGGGACAGGGCGGATGGCTACACCTTC
TRBD1 | TRBJ1-2 | TRBV6-2/TRBV6-3 | . | CASIPGTGANYGYTF | TGTGCCAGCATCCCCGGGACAGGGGCCAACTATGGCTACACCTTC